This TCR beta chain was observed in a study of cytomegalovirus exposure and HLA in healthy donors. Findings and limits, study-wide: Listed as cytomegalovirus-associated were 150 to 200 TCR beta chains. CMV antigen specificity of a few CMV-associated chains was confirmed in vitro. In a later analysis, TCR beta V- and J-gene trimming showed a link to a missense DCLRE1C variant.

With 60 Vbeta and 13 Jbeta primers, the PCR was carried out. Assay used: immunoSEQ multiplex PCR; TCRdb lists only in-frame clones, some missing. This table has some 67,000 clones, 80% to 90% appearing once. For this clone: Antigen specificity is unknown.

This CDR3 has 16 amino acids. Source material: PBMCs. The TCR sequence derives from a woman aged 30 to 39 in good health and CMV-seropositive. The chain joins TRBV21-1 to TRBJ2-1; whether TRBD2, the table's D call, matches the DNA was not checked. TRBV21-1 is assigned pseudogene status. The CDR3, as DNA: TGTGCCAGCGGGGGGCTACGAGGACTAGGGAACAATGAGCAGTTCTTC. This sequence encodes CASGGLRGLGNNEQFF.